This TCR beta chain is from a study of metastatic and nonmetastatic thyroid tumors. About the study: Repertoire comparisons spanned blood and tumor or nodule tissue from malignant and benign thyroid patients.

The CDR3 is made up of 17 amino acids. Unmatched junction bases numbered 7, after V lost 5 bases and J lost 4 bases. Germline values: CDR1 LNHDA, CDR2 SQIVND (reference sequence). This clone was detected many times. Treatment of any kind had been given to no patient before thyroid surgery. Using MiXCR, TCRdb re-called clones from the PCR reads. Among fewer than 50,000 clones listed, around 17% were seen once. V is TRBV19 and J is TRBJ2-5, with 16 bases identical to TRBD2. The sequence came from a female donor with papillary thyroid cancer or a benign thyroid nodule (not recorded which). Some clones in this sample may be carry-over from other donors' samples. The sequenced sample consisted of blood. The CDR3 sequence: CASSVGTSGRARETQYF. CDR3 DNA sequence: TGTGCCAGTAGTGTCGGGACTAGCGGGAGGGCCCGAGAGACCCAGTACTTC.